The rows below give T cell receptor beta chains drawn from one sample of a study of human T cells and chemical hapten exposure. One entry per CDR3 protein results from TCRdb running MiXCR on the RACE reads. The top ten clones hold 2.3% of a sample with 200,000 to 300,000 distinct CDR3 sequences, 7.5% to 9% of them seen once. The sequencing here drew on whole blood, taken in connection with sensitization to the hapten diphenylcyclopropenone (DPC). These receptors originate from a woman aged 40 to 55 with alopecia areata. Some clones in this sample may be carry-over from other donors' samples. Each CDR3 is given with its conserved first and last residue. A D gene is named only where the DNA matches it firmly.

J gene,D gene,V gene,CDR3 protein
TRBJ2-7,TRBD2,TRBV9,CASSVVTSGTSSYEQYF
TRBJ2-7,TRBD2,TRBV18,CASSPASGYEQYF
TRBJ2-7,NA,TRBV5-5,CASSLGRAPYEQYF
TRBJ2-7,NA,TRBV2,CASRGAPYEQYF
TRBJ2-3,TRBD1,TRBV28,CASSSPGQGKADTQYF
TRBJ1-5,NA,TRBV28,CASSVSRNQPQHF
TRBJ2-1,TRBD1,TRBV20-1,CSALSLDRGKEQFF
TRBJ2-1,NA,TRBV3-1,CASSPYPPDNEQFF
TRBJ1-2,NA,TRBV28,CASRNIGGYTF
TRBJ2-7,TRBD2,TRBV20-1,CTIAGLADEQYF
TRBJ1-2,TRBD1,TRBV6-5,CASRPGGTRGHYGYTF
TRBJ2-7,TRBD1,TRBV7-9,CASSLADREYF
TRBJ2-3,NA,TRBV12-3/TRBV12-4,CASSFGLPVAVTDTQYF
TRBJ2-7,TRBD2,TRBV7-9,CASSGLGATELYEQYF
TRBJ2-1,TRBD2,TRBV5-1,CASSSRTSGSPNEQFF
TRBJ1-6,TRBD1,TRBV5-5,CASSFRPDRGNSPLHF
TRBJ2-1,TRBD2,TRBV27,CASSLAGAREQFF
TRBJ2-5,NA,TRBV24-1,CATSDQLGKTQYF
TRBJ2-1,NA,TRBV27,CASSQGLYNEQFF
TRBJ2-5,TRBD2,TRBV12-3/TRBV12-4,CASSFWGGQETQYF
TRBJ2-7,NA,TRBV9,CASSVNSQGGYEQYF
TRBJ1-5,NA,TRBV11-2,CASSFKGNQPQHF
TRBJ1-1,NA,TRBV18,CASSTTWAAEAFF
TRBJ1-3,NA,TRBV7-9,CASSLMGTTGNTIYF
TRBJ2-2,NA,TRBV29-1,CSAGRANTGELFF
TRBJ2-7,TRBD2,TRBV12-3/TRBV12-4,CASSAGTSGNHEQYF
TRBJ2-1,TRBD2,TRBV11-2,CASSSEAGASDEQFF
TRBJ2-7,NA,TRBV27,CATDGPGRSYEQYF
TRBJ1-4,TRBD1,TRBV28,CASSLGGTGVNEKLFF
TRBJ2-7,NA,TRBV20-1,CSARVNPGLSYEQYF